The rows below give T cell receptor beta chains drawn from one sample of a study of Graves' ophthalmopathy and Graves' hyperthyroidism. From the multiplex PCR reads, TCRdb called clonotypes with MiXCR, one entry per CDR3 protein. This sample has some 160,000 distinct CDR3 sequences; around two fifths occur once, and the top ten carry nearly 9%. Sample: peripheral blood. These receptors came from a man under 40 with Graves' ophthalmopathy. Each CDR3 is given with its conserved first and last residue. The D gene is left open where the match is weak. Only part of the rows carry a size: once, few, many, or a class if the clone is expanded.

CDR3nt: TGTGCCAGCAGTTACTCAGTCGATCGGAGCTCCTACGAGCAGTACTTC
CDR3aa: CASSYSVDRSSYEQYF
j_gene: TRBJ2-7
abundance: NA
len: 16
d_gene: NA
v_gene: TRBV6-2/TRBV6-3

CDR3nt: TGCGCCAGCAGCCTTTCCAGGAAGGCGGACGGCTATGGCTACACCTTC
CDR3aa: CASSLSRKADGYGYTF
j_gene: TRBJ1-2
abundance: many
len: 16
d_gene: NA
v_gene: TRBV4-3

CDR3nt: TGTGCCAGCAGCCCGGGACAGGGATCCCTCAATCAGCCCCAGCATTTT
CDR3aa: CASSPGQGSLNQPQHF
j_gene: TRBJ1-5
abundance: many
len: 16
d_gene: TRBD1
v_gene: TRBV9

CDR3nt: TGTGCCAGCAGTCCAAGGGGGCAAGGCTATGGCTACACCTTC
CDR3aa: CASSPRGQGYGYTF
j_gene: TRBJ1-2
abundance: many
len: 14
d_gene: TRBD1
v_gene: TRBV6-6

CDR3nt: TGTGCCAGCAGCCCAGCCGGGACAGGGGGCCAGGCCGGCGGGGAGCTGTTTTTT
CDR3aa: CASSPAGTGGQAGGELFF
j_gene: TRBJ2-2
abundance: many
len: 18
d_gene: TRBD1
v_gene: TRBV11-3

CDR3nt: TGTGCCAGCTCACTCCAGGCACACCAAGAGACCCAGTACTTC
CDR3aa: CASSLQAHQETQYF
j_gene: TRBJ2-5
abundance: many
len: 14
d_gene: NA
v_gene: TRBV18

CDR3nt: TGTGCCACCAGCAGAGCTCCTAGCGGGAAGGGGCCAGAGACCCAGTACTTC
CDR3aa: CATSRAPSGKGPETQYF
j_gene: TRBJ2-5
abundance: NA
len: 17
d_gene: TRBD2
v_gene: TRBV15

CDR3nt: TGTGCCAGCAGTTATGGCCGGGACTATGGCTACACCTTC
CDR3aa: CASSYGRDYGYTF
j_gene: TRBJ1-2
abundance: NA
len: 13
d_gene: NA
v_gene: TRBV6-5

CDR3nt: TGTGCCAGCAGCTTAGCTTCCCTTGACACAGGCGCGGGAGGCTACACCTTC
CDR3aa: CASSLASLDTGAGGYTF
j_gene: TRBJ1-2
abundance: many
len: 17
d_gene: NA
v_gene: TRBV7-2

CDR3nt: TGTGCCAGCAGCCTGACTAGTTTTCAAGAGACCCAGTACTTC
CDR3aa: CASSLTSFQETQYF
j_gene: TRBJ2-5
abundance: NA
len: 14
d_gene: NA
v_gene: TRBV12-3/TRBV12-4

CDR3nt: TGTGCCAGCAGGGGGTGGGCAAACACCGGGGAGCTGTTTTTT
CDR3aa: CASRGWANTGELFF
j_gene: TRBJ2-2
abundance: many
len: 14
d_gene: NA
v_gene: TRBV12-3/TRBV12-4

CDR3nt: TGCAGTGCTAGAGAACTGAGAACGGGCGAGCAGTACTTC
CDR3aa: CSARELRTGEQYF
j_gene: TRBJ2-7
abundance: many
len: 13
d_gene: NA
v_gene: TRBV20-1

CDR3nt: TGTGCCAGCAGTTTACGCGGAGGGCCGTACACCGGGGAGCTGTTTTTT
CDR3aa: CASSLRGGPYTGELFF
j_gene: TRBJ2-2
abundance: NA
len: 16
d_gene: NA
v_gene: TRBV12-3/TRBV12-4

CDR3nt: TGTGCCTGGGCCCCCACCCGGACCAGTCTCGAAACCCAGTACTTC
CDR3aa: CAWAPTRTSLETQYF
j_gene: TRBJ2-5
abundance: many
len: 15
d_gene: NA
v_gene: TRBV30

CDR3nt: TGTGCCAGCAGGTCCGGGACAACACAAGAGACCCAGTACTTC
CDR3aa: CASRSGTTQETQYF
j_gene: TRBJ2-5
abundance: NA
len: 14
d_gene: NA
v_gene: TRBV7-2

CDR3nt: TGCGCCAGCAGCCAAGTTAGGGGGGGTGGCAATCAGCCCCAGCATTTT
CDR3aa: CASSQVRGGGNQPQHF
j_gene: TRBJ1-5
abundance: many
len: 16
d_gene: NA
v_gene: TRBV4-1

CDR3nt: TGTGCCAGCTCACCAAGACTAGCGGAGACGACCGGGGAGCTGTTTTTT
CDR3aa: CASSPRLAETTGELFF
j_gene: TRBJ2-2
abundance: many
len: 16
d_gene: TRBD2
v_gene: TRBV18

CDR3nt: TGTGCCAGCAGTGTAGAACAGGGGGCTTCGTACGAGCAGTACTTC
CDR3aa: CASSVEQGASYEQYF
j_gene: TRBJ2-7
abundance: NA
len: 15
d_gene: TRBD1
v_gene: TRBV6-4

CDR3nt: TGTGCCTCGGGCAGAATGAACACCGGGGAGCTGTTTTTT
CDR3aa: CASGRMNTGELFF
j_gene: TRBJ2-2
abundance: NA
len: 13
d_gene: NA
v_gene: TRBV6-2/TRBV6-3

CDR3nt: TGTGCCAGTAGCCAGGGAGTACGGACTGAAGCTTTCTTT
CDR3aa: CASSQGVRTEAFF
j_gene: TRBJ1-1
abundance: many
len: 13
d_gene: NA
v_gene: TRBV19

CDR3nt: TGTGCCAGCAGCATACCCCCCTACGAGCAGTACTTC
CDR3aa: CASSIPPYEQYF
j_gene: TRBJ2-7
abundance: NA
len: 12
d_gene: NA
v_gene: TRBV6-1

CDR3nt: TGTGCCAGCAGCGTAACTCCGGTGGTAGAGACCCAGTACTTC
CDR3aa: CASSVTPVVETQYF
j_gene: TRBJ2-5
abundance: NA
len: 14
d_gene: NA
v_gene: TRBV2

CDR3nt: TGTGCCAGCAGGGGGGTAGCGGGAGACACCGGGGAGCTGTTTTTT
CDR3aa: CASRGVAGDTGELFF
j_gene: TRBJ2-2
abundance: many
len: 15
d_gene: TRBD2
v_gene: TRBV7-2

CDR3nt: TGTGCCAGCAGGCCAGGAAATGGCGAGCAGTACTTC
CDR3aa: CASRPGNGEQYF
j_gene: TRBJ2-7
abundance: many
len: 12
d_gene: NA
v_gene: TRBV6-5

CDR3nt: TGTGCCAGCAGAAAGGAGGGAGAGCAGTACTTC
CDR3aa: CASRKEGEQYF
j_gene: TRBJ2-7
abundance: NA
len: 11
d_gene: NA
v_gene: TRBV7-9

CDR3nt: TGCGCCAGCAGCTTGCGAGGGTCTAACTATGGCTACACCTTC
CDR3aa: CASSLRGSNYGYTF
j_gene: TRBJ1-2
abundance: NA
len: 14
d_gene: NA
v_gene: TRBV5-1

CDR3nt: TGTGCCAGCAGTACCCACCAGGGCTGGGGCACTGAAGCTTTCTTT
CDR3aa: CASSTHQGWGTEAFF
j_gene: TRBJ1-1
abundance: once
len: 15
d_gene: NA
v_gene: TRBV12-3/TRBV12-4

CDR3nt: TGTGCCAGCAGCCTGACGGCGGGGGAGACCCAGTACTTC
CDR3aa: CASSLTAGETQYF
j_gene: TRBJ2-5
abundance: NA
len: 13
d_gene: NA
v_gene: TRBV11-3

CDR3nt: TGCAGTGCTAGAGATAGCAGCTACGAGCAGTACTTC
CDR3aa: CSARDSSYEQYF
j_gene: TRBJ2-7
abundance: many
len: 12
d_gene: NA
v_gene: TRBV20-1

CDR3nt: TGTGCCAGCAGCTTAGGTCGGCAGGGACAAGAGACCCAGTACTTC
CDR3aa: CASSLGRQGQETQYF
j_gene: TRBJ2-5
abundance: many
len: 15
d_gene: NA
v_gene: TRBV13

CDR3nt: TGTGCCAGCAGTCCCGGGACAGGGCGCTATGGCTACACCTTC
CDR3aa: CASSPGTGRYGYTF
j_gene: TRBJ1-2
abundance: many
len: 14
d_gene: TRBD1
v_gene: TRBV6-5

CDR3nt: TGTGCCAGCAAGACAGAAATCTTGAGCCCCTATAATTCACCCCTCCACTTT
CDR3aa: CASKTEILSPYNSPLHF
j_gene: TRBJ1-6
abundance: once
len: 17
d_gene: NA
v_gene: TRBV6-1

CDR3nt: TGTGCCAGCAGTAACCGGGACGGCGTCGCCGGGGAGCTGTTTTTT
CDR3aa: CASSNRDGVAGELFF
j_gene: TRBJ2-2
abundance: NA
len: 15
d_gene: NA
v_gene: TRBV6-5

CDR3nt: TGTGCCAGCAGCGCACAGGGGGCTGGGGCCAACGTCCTGACTTTC
CDR3aa: CASSAQGAGANVLTF
j_gene: TRBJ2-6
abundance: many
len: 15
d_gene: TRBD1
v_gene: TRBV6-1

CDR3nt: TGTGCCAGCAGCTCCCGGGGGCCAGACGAGCAGTACTTC
CDR3aa: CASSSRGPDEQYF
j_gene: TRBJ2-7
abundance: NA
len: 13
d_gene: NA
v_gene: TRBV7-2

CDR3nt: TGTGCCAGCAGCGAGGAAGCTAGCGGGACGAACGAGCAGTACTTC
CDR3aa: CASSEEASGTNEQYF
j_gene: TRBJ2-7
abundance: NA
len: 15
d_gene: TRBD2
v_gene: TRBV12-3/TRBV12-4

CDR3nt: TGTGCCAGCAGATCTTTCGACTCGGGGGAGACCCAGTACTTC
CDR3aa: CASRSFDSGETQYF
j_gene: TRBJ2-5
abundance: NA
len: 14
d_gene: NA
v_gene: TRBV11-2

CDR3nt: TGTGCCAGCTCTTCTAGGGCGGGAGCGGGGCCAGAGACCCAGTACTTC
CDR3aa: CASSSRAGAGPETQYF
j_gene: TRBJ2-5
abundance: many
len: 16
d_gene: TRBD2
v_gene: TRBV11-2

CDR3nt: TGTGCCAGCAGTCTCGGACGGAGAAATCAGCCCCAGCATTTT
CDR3aa: CASSLGRRNQPQHF
j_gene: TRBJ1-5
abundance: many
len: 14
d_gene: NA
v_gene: TRBV6-5

CDR3nt: TGCAGCGTCGGACTCGGACGGCACTACGAGCAGTACTTC
CDR3aa: CSVGLGRHYEQYF
j_gene: TRBJ2-7
abundance: many
len: 13
d_gene: NA
v_gene: TRBV29-1

CDR3nt: TGTGCCAGTGGGACAGCAACTGAAGCTTTCTTT
CDR3aa: CASGTATEAFF
j_gene: TRBJ1-1
abundance: NA
len: 11
d_gene: TRBD1
v_gene: TRBV7-2

CDR3nt: TGCAGCGTTGTTGGTGACAGGGGTCTCGAGCAGTACTTC
CDR3aa: CSVVGDRGLEQYF
j_gene: TRBJ2-7
abundance: many
len: 13
d_gene: TRBD1
v_gene: TRBV29-1

CDR3nt: TGTGCCAGCAGCCACATGGGGGACAGGCCATTCCAAACTGGGGCCAACGTCCTGACTTTC
CDR3aa: CASSHMGDRPFQTGANVLTF
j_gene: TRBJ2-6
abundance: many
len: 20
d_gene: TRBD1
v_gene: TRBV4-2

CDR3nt: TGTGCCAGCAGCACCCGGGGCCCAGATACGCAGTATTTT
CDR3aa: CASSTRGPDTQYF
j_gene: TRBJ2-3
abundance: many
len: 13
d_gene: NA
v_gene: TRBV13

CDR3nt: TGTGCCAGCAGTTCCTCTAACTACGAGCAGTACTTC
CDR3aa: CASSSSNYEQYF
j_gene: TRBJ2-7
abundance: NA
len: 12
d_gene: NA
v_gene: TRBV7-2

CDR3nt: TGTGCCAGCAGTCAAAGCGGACAGGGGAGGGGCGAGCAGTACTTC
CDR3aa: CASSQSGQGRGEQYF
j_gene: TRBJ2-7
abundance: NA
len: 15
d_gene: TRBD1
v_gene: TRBV6-1

CDR3nt: TGCAGTGCTGATCGCCGGGACAGGGACCAGGAGACCCAGTACTTC
CDR3aa: CSADRRDRDQETQYF
j_gene: TRBJ2-5
abundance: NA
len: 15
d_gene: TRBD1
v_gene: TRBV20-1

CDR3nt: TGTGCCAGCAGTGGGGGACAGGTGAACACTGAAGCTTTCTTT
CDR3aa: CASSGGQVNTEAFF
j_gene: TRBJ1-1
abundance: many
len: 14
d_gene: TRBD1
v_gene: TRBV6-1

CDR3nt: TGTGCCAGCAGCCCAACGGCGGGAGTCGGGGAGACCCAGTACTTC
CDR3aa: CASSPTAGVGETQYF
j_gene: TRBJ2-5
abundance: NA
len: 15
d_gene: TRBD2
v_gene: TRBV7-8

CDR3nt: TGTGCCAGCAGCTTATTGACTTATACGGAGACCCAGTACTTC
CDR3aa: CASSLLTYTETQYF
j_gene: TRBJ2-5
abundance: many
len: 14
d_gene: NA
v_gene: TRBV7-2

CDR3nt: TGCAGCGTTGTCGGACAGAATTTGTACGAGCAGTACTTC
CDR3aa: CSVVGQNLYEQYF
j_gene: TRBJ2-7
abundance: many
len: 13
d_gene: NA
v_gene: TRBV29-1

CDR3nt: TGCAGTGCTAGATTGGCAACTAGCGGGATAGCAGATACGCAGTATTTT
CDR3aa: CSARLATSGIADTQYF
j_gene: TRBJ2-3
abundance: many
len: 16
d_gene: TRBD2
v_gene: TRBV20-1